The subject of this entry is one T cell receptor (beta chain). This entry belongs to a study of blood T cell repertoires in COVID-19. The table came from immunoSEQ multiplex PCR; TCRdb's copy has only in-frame clones and leaves some out. Of about 150,000 clones in the sample, 85% to 90% were seen once. CDR1 is MGHRA and CDR2 is YSYEKL in the germline V gene. V lost 2 bases to trimming and J lost 3 bases; unmatched junction nucleotides: 2. The CDR3 is 15 amino acids. V is TRBV4-1 and J is TRBJ2-3; 10 nucleotides align to TRBD2. The clonotype originates from a man aged 18 to 30 with COVID-19, enrolled during active disease. What was sequenced was peripheral blood. The chain's CDR3 is CASSQLAGDTDTQYF. CDR3 bases: TGCGCCAGCAGCCAACTAGCGGGAGATACAGATACGCAGTATTTT.